This is a list of T cell receptor beta chains from one sample in a study of OX40 agonist ivuxolimab in advanced cancers. Assay: immunoSEQ multiplex PCR; the TCRdb copy retains only in-frame clones and omits some. The sample consists of tens of thousands of clones, 90% to 95% of them appearing once. The material was CD4+ or CD8+ T cells sorted from blood, obtained in a trial of the OX40 agonist ivuxolimab. The receptor source for this set is an adult with an advanced solid tumor such as melanoma, head and neck, liver or kidney cancer. Both conserved end residues are part of each CDR3. The order of the fields is D gene, V gene, clone size, J gene, CDR3 protein, CDR3 DNA. D genes are given only for firm matches. A row's size may be missing; if present it is once, few, many or a size class.

-	TRBV27	-	TRBJ1-3	CVQIPQGKVNTIYF	TGTGTCCAAATACCTCAGGGGAAGGTAAACACCATATATTTT
TRBD1	TRBV27	-	TRBJ2-7	CASSLGTGGNEQYF	TGTGCCAGCAGTTTAGGGACAGGGGGCAACGAGCAGTACTTC
-	TRBV7-9	-	TRBJ2-7	CASSPHGAGLPYEQYF	TGTGCCAGCAGCCCACACGGGGCAGGGCTTCCCTACGAGCAGTACTTC
-	TRBV7-2	few	TRBJ2-7	CASSLFSPRPYEQYF	TGTGCCAGCAGCTTATTCAGCCCAAGGCCCTACGAGCAGTACTTC
-	TRBV9	-	TRBJ2-7	CASSVGHHSYEQYF	TGTGCCAGCAGCGTAGGACACCACTCCTACGAGCAGTACTTC
TRBD1	TRBV19	-	TRBJ1-1	CASSIPLGTGYGNTEAFF	TGTGCCAGTAGTATCCCCCTCGGGACAGGGTACGGGAACACTGAAGCTTTCTTT
TRBD2	TRBV6-1	-	TRBJ2-3	CASSANPFSGSTDTQYF	TGTGCCAGCAGTGCGAATCCATTTAGCGGGAGCACAGATACGCAGTATTTT
-	TRBV29-1	-	TRBJ2-7	CSVVWQGYEQYF	TGCAGCGTTGTCTGGCAGGGCTACGAGCAGTACTTC
TRBD2	TRBV7-2	-	TRBJ2-7	CASDGHTRGTSGTYEQYF	TGTGCCAGCGACGGCCATACCCGGGGGACTAGCGGGACCTACGAGCAGTACTTC
-	TRBV9	-	TRBJ1-4	CASSVATNEKLFF	TGTGCCAGCAGCGTTGCAACTAATGAAAAACTGTTTTTT
-	TRBV28	-	TRBJ1-5	CASSTFSEDDNQPQHF	TGTGCCAGCAGCACCTTCTCGGAGGATGACAATCAGCCCCAGCATTTT
TRBD2	TRBV6-5	-	TRBJ2-7	CASRRTSPSYEQYF	TGTGCCAGCAGGAGGACTAGCCCCTCCTACGAGCAGTACTTC